The rows below give T cell receptor beta chains drawn from one sample of a study of T-cell memory formation after mild COVID-19. One entry per CDR3 protein results from TCRdb running MiXCR on the 5' RACE reads. The data contain 470,000 or so distinct CDR3 sequences, about 19% of them seen just once; the ten biggest clones take up 8.4%. The sample was PBMCs or a T cell subset sorted from them (not recorded which). The receptors come from an adult woman who had mild COVID-19 (a few samples of this study predate the infection). Cell type and time point are not known. The conserved cysteine and the conserved F or W are not part of the CDR3 here. Only some rows state a clone size, as once, few, many or a class for expanded clones.

CDR3aa: SAVRTLGNGQPQH
v_gene: TRBV20-1
j_gene: TRBJ1-5
abundance: few

CDR3aa: ASSYGTPNTEAF
v_gene: TRBV6-2/TRBV6-3
j_gene: TRBJ1-1
abundance: many

CDR3aa: ASKGTLLVSLHEQY
v_gene: TRBV6-1
j_gene: TRBJ2-7
abundance: .

CDR3aa: SGRTANEPQH
v_gene: TRBV20-1
j_gene: TRBJ1-5
abundance: .

CDR3aa: AWSDRDYGYT
v_gene: TRBV30
j_gene: TRBJ1-2
abundance: few

CDR3aa: ASSYPGLAGVNEQF
v_gene: TRBV6-5
j_gene: TRBJ2-1
abundance: few

CDR3aa: ASTQREYSGANVLT
v_gene: TRBV7-9
j_gene: TRBJ2-6
abundance: .

CDR3aa: ASSVVGAGGDTQY
v_gene: TRBV9
j_gene: TRBJ2-3
abundance: few

CDR3aa: ASRGAEKPYNEQF
v_gene: TRBV6-5
j_gene: TRBJ2-1
abundance: .

CDR3aa: ASSLEGQFEAF
v_gene: TRBV27
j_gene: TRBJ1-1
abundance: .

CDR3aa: ASRRTSGDTGELF
v_gene: TRBV7-8
j_gene: TRBJ2-2
abundance: .

CDR3aa: ASSQGPRTNTQY
v_gene: TRBV14
j_gene: TRBJ2-3
abundance: .

CDR3aa: ASSVLLGRDYGYT
v_gene: TRBV6-1
j_gene: TRBJ1-2
abundance: .

CDR3aa: ATTADGNYEQY
v_gene: TRBV7-9
j_gene: TRBJ2-7
abundance: .

CDR3aa: ASSSVAGSNIQY
v_gene: TRBV5-6
j_gene: TRBJ2-4
abundance: few

CDR3aa: AISESGGSYEQY
v_gene: TRBV10-3
j_gene: TRBJ2-7
abundance: .

CDR3aa: ATGSGGEYEQY
v_gene: TRBV15
j_gene: TRBJ2-7
abundance: .

CDR3aa: ASSSARITEAF
v_gene: TRBV14
j_gene: TRBJ1-1
abundance: .

CDR3aa: ATSTFRGEKLF
v_gene: TRBV15
j_gene: TRBJ1-4
abundance: few

CDR3aa: ASSRFSGANVLT
v_gene: TRBV27
j_gene: TRBJ2-6
abundance: .

CDR3aa: ASSRVRNTGELF
v_gene: TRBV12-3/TRBV12-4
j_gene: TRBJ2-2
abundance: many

CDR3aa: ASSPFLAGGLTGELF
v_gene: TRBV7-8
j_gene: TRBJ2-2
abundance: few

CDR3aa: ASNLGQDYGYT
v_gene: TRBV2
j_gene: TRBJ1-2
abundance: few

CDR3aa: ASLNSGTGVSYNEQF
v_gene: TRBV11-2
j_gene: TRBJ2-1
abundance: .

CDR3aa: ASSSSGQKETQY
v_gene: TRBV7-7
j_gene: TRBJ2-5
abundance: few

CDR3aa: ASSIVPGELF
v_gene: TRBV7-9
j_gene: TRBJ2-2
abundance: many

CDR3aa: ASSPRGDTEAF
v_gene: TRBV18
j_gene: TRBJ1-1
abundance: many

CDR3aa: ASSWRLAYEQY
v_gene: TRBV12-3/TRBV12-4
j_gene: TRBJ2-7
abundance: .

CDR3aa: ASNRGEGIQY
v_gene: TRBV6-6
j_gene: TRBJ2-4
abundance: .

CDR3aa: ASSLSDSANTGELF
v_gene: TRBV7-9
j_gene: TRBJ2-2
abundance: few

CDR3aa: ASSPVYEQY
v_gene: TRBV2
j_gene: TRBJ2-7
abundance: once

CDR3aa: ASEIAGVVTDTQY
v_gene: TRBV5-4
j_gene: TRBJ2-3
abundance: few

CDR3aa: ASSSRSLRSVNEQF
v_gene: TRBV7-2
j_gene: TRBJ2-1
abundance: once

CDR3aa: SAVTSVSYEQY
v_gene: TRBV20-1
j_gene: TRBJ2-7
abundance: .

CDR3aa: ASSLDGNYEQY
v_gene: TRBV12-3/TRBV12-4
j_gene: TRBJ2-7
abundance: many

CDR3aa: ASSVSSTGYEQY
v_gene: TRBV2
j_gene: TRBJ2-7
abundance: few

CDR3aa: ASSYFGWDEQY
v_gene: TRBV6-5
j_gene: TRBJ2-7
abundance: many

CDR3aa: ASSLFGTPPISGEQY
v_gene: TRBV27
j_gene: TRBJ2-7
abundance: few

CDR3aa: ASSHGTSNQPQH
v_gene: TRBV12-3/TRBV12-4
j_gene: TRBJ1-5
abundance: .

CDR3aa: ATKEGTSGHTDTQY
v_gene: TRBV15
j_gene: TRBJ2-3
abundance: few